This T cell receptor (beta chain) originates from a study of T cells in Graves' hyperthyroidism and ophthalmopathy. Study-level results: The majority of expanded thyroid clonotypes above 0.001 also appeared in blood. The model foresaw ophthalmopathy a median around seven months prior to onset.

The CDR3 runs 18 residues. Per the germline V gene, CDR1 is SEHNR and CDR2 is FQNEAQ (reference sequence). The V segment lost 2 bases and the J segment 5 bases; nucleotides outside the gene matches: 13. This clonotype was found many times. Its antigen is unknown. Using RNA transcripts as the source, TCR beta CDR3 regions were amplified. First-round RT-PCR with HTBI primers amplified the TCR CDR3 region. TCRdb fed the multiplex PCR reads into MiXCR, producing one record per CDR3 protein. The repertoire has over 350,000 distinct CDR3 sequences, over 12% of them found once; the top ten carry about 13%. The rearrangement joins TRBV7-9 to TRBJ2-3, with TRBD2 identical over 10 bases. Sequences were obtained from blood. The TCR was taken from a man aged 18 to 29 with Graves' ophthalmopathy. The CDR3 DNA reads as TGTGCCAGCAGCTTAACGAGGGCTAGCGGGGGCCCGAGAGATACGCAGTATTTT. It yields the protein CASSLTRASGGPRDTQYF.